The clone carrying this T cell receptor (beta chain) appeared many times. The data were taken from a study of early T cells in non-severe SARS-CoV-2 infection. Whole-study context: Sequencing targeted bulk RNA from unsorted whole blood, leaving chains unpaired.

Individually, cDNA molecules had unique molecular identifiers attached to them. From the 5' RACE reads, TCRdb called clonotypes with MiXCR, one entry per CDR3 protein. Of approximately 48,000 distinct CDR3 sequences listed, around 6.5% are singletons. Sequenced material: whole blood, taken at baseline. The sequence derives from an adult who was a healthcare worker with PCR-confirmed SARS-CoV-2 infection or an uninfected control (not recorded which).

CDR3 DNA sequence: TGTGCCAGCAGCGCCGAAGAGACCCAGTACTTC. This encodes CASSAEETQYF. V and J are TRBV7-6 and TRBJ2-5, with no clear D. The V and J ends lost 5 bases and 3 bases respectively, with 4 bases between them. Germline assignment: CDR1 SGHVS and CDR2 FNYEAQ. This CDR3 region has 11 residues.